Presented here are 2 T cell receptor beta chains from one specimen sequenced in a study of T cell responses to AZD1222 COVID-19 vaccine. Generated by immunoSEQ multiplex PCR, the TCRdb table keeps only in-frame clones and is missing some. This table has approximately 120,000 clones, 88% appearing once. The sample was peripheral blood, taken on day 0 of AZD1222 vaccination. The receptors stem from an adult in good health.

This clone was detected once. V is TRBV29-1 and J is TRBJ2-7, with D uncertain. CDR1 and CDR2 from the germline V gene are SQVTM and ANQGSEA. Trimming took off 5 bases at V and 0 bases at J, with 14 bases between the two ends. The CDR3 has 14 amino acids. CDR3 sequence: CSVKAALSSYEQYF. In DNA form, the CDR3 reads TGCAGCGTTAAGGCGGCGCTAAGCTCCTACGAGCAGTACTTC.

The V call is TRBV9, the J call TRBJ2-1; TRBD2 matches 13 bases. Unmatched junction bases numbered 8, after V lost 0 bases and J lost 2 bases. Looked up from germline, CDR1 is SGDLS and CDR2 is YYNGEE. CDR3 length: 19 residues. CDR3 amino acids: CASSVGGLAGTGTYNEQFF. CDR3 sequence (DNA): TGTGCCAGCAGCGTAGGGGGACTAGCGGGGACAGGCACCTACAATGAGCAGTTCTTC.